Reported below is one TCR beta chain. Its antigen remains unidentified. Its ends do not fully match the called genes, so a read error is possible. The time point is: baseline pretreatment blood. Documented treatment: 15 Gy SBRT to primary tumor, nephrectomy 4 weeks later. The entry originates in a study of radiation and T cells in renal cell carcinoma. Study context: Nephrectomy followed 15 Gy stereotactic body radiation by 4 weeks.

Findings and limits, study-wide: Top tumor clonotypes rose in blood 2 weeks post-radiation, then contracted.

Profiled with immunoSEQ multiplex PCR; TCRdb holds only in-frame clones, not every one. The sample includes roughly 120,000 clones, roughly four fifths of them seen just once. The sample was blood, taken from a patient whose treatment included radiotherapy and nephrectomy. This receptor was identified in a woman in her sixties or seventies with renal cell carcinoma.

Here the CDR3 DNA reads TGTGCTAGCAGCTTAGGGAAGGCTGCCCTCTACGAGCAGTACTTC. This encodes CASSLGKAALYEQYF. The V and J genes are TRBV7-7 and TRBJ2-7; D remains ambiguous. Germline V gives CDR1 SSHAT, CDR2 FNYEAQ (reference sequence). The CDR3 extends over 15 amino acids.